The source of this T cell receptor (beta chain) is a study of shared clonotypes between healthy human individuals. Here immunoSEQ multiplex PCR was the method, and the copy in TCRdb shows in-frame clones only, minus some. The table records approximately 1.9 million clones, just over 90% of them present only once. This clone came up once. Between the trimmed V and J ends, which lost 0 bases and 0 bases, there was a span of 7 bases. Germline V gene lookup returns CDR1 SGHKS and CDR2 YYEKEE (reference sequence). The length of the CDR3 is 14 residues. Naive-designated CD8 cells lacked CD45RO, were positively enriched for CCR7, and omitted terminally differentiated effector memory CD45RA+ cells.

V usage is TRBV5-5 and J usage is TRBJ2-7; D is ambiguous. The sample was naive CD8+ T cells from PBMCs. The TCR sequence derives from a man in his late teens or twenties in good health. Some clones in this sample may be carry-over from other donors' samples. CDR3 DNA: TGTGCCAGCAGCTTGGGATCCAGCTCCTACGAGCAGTACTTC. Amino acid sequence: CASSLGSSSYEQYF.